This T cell receptor (beta chain) was obtained from a study of blood T cell repertoires in COVID-19. The wider study: The study drew acute and convalescent COVID-19 samples from the United States, Italy and Spain. Sources were T cells, B-cell-depleted T cells, or PBMCs; the material itself was cDNA or gDNA.

The repertoire was sequenced with immunoSEQ multiplex PCR; TCRdb's copy has only in-frame clones and lacks some. The sample comprises 100,000 to 150,000 clones, about four fifths of which are singletons, and 1.4% to 1.5% rests with the top ten. The CDR3 is made up of 13 amino acids. In germline, CDR1 is SGHTA, CDR2 FQGNSA. V lost 5 bases and J 5 bases, leaving 9 bases between the germline ends. This clonotype originated in a man aged 60-69 years with acute or convalescent COVID-19. This sequence joins TRBV7-2 and TRBJ2-2; tentative D call: TRBD2 (5 bases). The specimen was peripheral blood. The CDR3 spells CASSQGLTGELFF. In nucleotides, the CDR3 is TGTGCCAGCAGCCAAGGACTTACCGGGGAGCTGTTTTTT.